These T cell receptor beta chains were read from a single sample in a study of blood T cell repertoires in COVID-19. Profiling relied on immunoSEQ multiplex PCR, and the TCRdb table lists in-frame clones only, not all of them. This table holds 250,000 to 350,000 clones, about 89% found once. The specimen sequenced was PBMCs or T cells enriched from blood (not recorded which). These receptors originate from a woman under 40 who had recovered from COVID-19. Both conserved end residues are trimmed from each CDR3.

CDR3 protein: ASSSTPGQYEQY
J gene: TRBJ2-7
V gene: TRBV5-1

CDR3 protein: ASSLGQAYNQPQH
J gene: TRBJ1-5
V gene: TRBV5-8

CDR3 protein: ASSDLAGATDTQY
J gene: TRBJ2-3
V gene: TRBV2

CDR3 protein: ASSYGRDSPLH
J gene: TRBJ1-6
V gene: TRBV6-5

CDR3 protein: ASSLGGSYTQY
J gene: TRBJ2-3
V gene: TRBV5-8

CDR3 protein: ASLAPGWDYGYT
J gene: TRBJ1-2
V gene: TRBV6-5

CDR3 protein: ASSWGQDNEKLF
J gene: TRBJ1-4
V gene: TRBV7-9

CDR3 protein: ASSLGQGVGEQY
J gene: TRBJ2-7
V gene: TRBV5-1

CDR3 protein: ASSLSGTGGFYEQY
J gene: TRBJ2-7
V gene: TRBV27

CDR3 protein: AWSEQGSTEAF
J gene: TRBJ1-1
V gene: TRBV30

CDR3 protein: ASSPGQVAYGYT
J gene: TRBJ1-2
V gene: TRBV18

CDR3 protein: ASSSPMTFALEGTGELF
J gene: TRBJ2-2
V gene: TRBV7-6

CDR3 protein: ASSSYTGDTEAF
J gene: TRBJ1-1
V gene: TRBV7-9

CDR3 protein: ASSLGAPVGDTQY
J gene: TRBJ2-3
V gene: TRBV5-6

CDR3 protein: ASSKTGRRTVEEETQY
J gene: TRBJ2-5
V gene: TRBV21-1

CDR3 protein: ASSLGRDNEQY
J gene: TRBJ2-7
V gene: TRBV5-4

CDR3 protein: ASSLVPSGVNTGELF
J gene: TRBJ2-2
V gene: TRBV7-9

CDR3 protein: ASSGETGAAWDQPQH
J gene: TRBJ1-5
V gene: TRBV6-1

CDR3 protein: ASSPRTGDEMDGYT
J gene: TRBJ1-2
V gene: TRBV3-1/TRBV3-2

CDR3 protein: ASSPSVMGGRSPLH
J gene: TRBJ1-6
V gene: TRBV28

CDR3 protein: ASSLDQDTEAF
J gene: TRBJ1-1
V gene: TRBV7-7

CDR3 protein: ASSFGQSTGELF
J gene: TRBJ2-2
V gene: TRBV5-1

CDR3 protein: ASSITGQGEKLF
J gene: TRBJ1-4
V gene: TRBV19

CDR3 protein: ATSGGTSGFSSTDTQY
J gene: TRBJ2-3
V gene: TRBV24-1

CDR3 protein: AWNGGGSYNEQF
J gene: TRBJ2-1
V gene: TRBV30

CDR3 protein: ASSSQPSPGNGYT
J gene: TRBJ1-2
V gene: TRBV3-1/TRBV3-2

CDR3 protein: ASSLAQNGGNEQF
J gene: TRBJ2-1
V gene: TRBV11-1

CDR3 protein: ASSRLAGRTGELF
J gene: TRBJ2-2
V gene: TRBV9

CDR3 protein: ASSELRGGNEQF
J gene: TRBJ2-1
V gene: TRBV6-1

CDR3 protein: ASSLAAVRGYEQY
J gene: TRBJ2-7
V gene: TRBV7-8

CDR3 protein: ASSGGLTEAHANTGELF
J gene: TRBJ2-2
V gene: TRBV6-1

CDR3 protein: ASIRTSNTEAF
J gene: TRBJ1-1
V gene: TRBV19

CDR3 protein: ASSLTGGGNTIY
J gene: TRBJ1-3
V gene: TRBV5-1

CDR3 protein: ASSRLGGGASGGHSYEQY
J gene: TRBJ2-7
V gene: TRBV4-1

CDR3 protein: AISTGTHGGETQY
J gene: TRBJ2-5
V gene: TRBV10-3

CDR3 protein: ASTRGPSYEQY
J gene: TRBJ2-7
V gene: TRBV7-9

CDR3 protein: ASTPTQTANYGYT
J gene: TRBJ1-2
V gene: TRBV19

CDR3 protein: ATRGSGTEAF
J gene: TRBJ1-1
V gene: TRBV5-4

CDR3 protein: ASSFTGQVGNGYT
J gene: TRBJ1-2
V gene: TRBV3-1/TRBV3-2

CDR3 protein: ASSHRGNSPLH
J gene: TRBJ1-6
V gene: TRBV4-3

CDR3 protein: ASTTGGVFQPQH
J gene: TRBJ1-5
V gene: TRBV6-5

CDR3 protein: ASSSDSTEAF
J gene: TRBJ1-1
V gene: TRBV6-5

CDR3 protein: ASSEGDRENQPQH
J gene: TRBJ1-5
V gene: TRBV25-1

CDR3 protein: ASSLRGAYNEQF
J gene: TRBJ2-1
V gene: TRBV4-1

CDR3 protein: ASRASGEGTEAF
J gene: TRBJ1-1
V gene: TRBV7-3

CDR3 protein: ASSLRSSYNSPLH
J gene: TRBJ1-6
V gene: TRBV5-4

CDR3 protein: ASSPNRGEQY
J gene: TRBJ2-7
V gene: TRBV18

CDR3 protein: ASSFHDRGGGGYT
J gene: TRBJ1-2
V gene: TRBV27

CDR3 protein: ASSQDRAGAQH
J gene: TRBJ1-5
V gene: TRBV3-1/TRBV3-2

CDR3 protein: ASRRLADGTDTQY
J gene: TRBJ2-3
V gene: TRBV5-4

CDR3 protein: AISGATSGGDEQF
J gene: TRBJ2-1
V gene: TRBV10-3

CDR3 protein: ASSQDATSHQPQH
J gene: TRBJ1-5
V gene: TRBV3-1/TRBV3-2